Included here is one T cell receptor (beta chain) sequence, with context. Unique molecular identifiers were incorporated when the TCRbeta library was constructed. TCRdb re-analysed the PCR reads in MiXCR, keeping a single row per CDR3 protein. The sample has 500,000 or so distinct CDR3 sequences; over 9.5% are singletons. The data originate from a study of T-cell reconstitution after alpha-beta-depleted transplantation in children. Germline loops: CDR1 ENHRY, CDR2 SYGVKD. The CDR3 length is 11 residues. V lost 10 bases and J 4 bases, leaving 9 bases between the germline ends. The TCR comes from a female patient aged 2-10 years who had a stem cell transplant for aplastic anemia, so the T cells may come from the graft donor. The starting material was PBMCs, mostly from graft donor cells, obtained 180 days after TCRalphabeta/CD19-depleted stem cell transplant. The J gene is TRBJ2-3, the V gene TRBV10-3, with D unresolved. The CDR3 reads CATSTSDTQYF. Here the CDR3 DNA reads TGTGCCACCAGCACCTCAGATACGCAGTATTTT.